This TCR beta chain was sequenced in a study of blood T cell repertoires in COVID-19. Study background: Whether acute or convalescent, the COVID-19 samples came from the United States, Italy and Spain.

The ends were cut back, 5 bases at V and 4 bases at J, with 14 bases in the middle. CDR1 and CDR2 (germline): SEHNR, FQNEAQ (reference sequence). This CDR3 has 14 residues. TCRdb's table, derived via immunoSEQ multiplex PCR, lists solely in-frame clones and lacks some. Of around 170,000 clones in the sample, 85% to 90% are singletons; the top ten hold less than 0.7%. Points on this clone: At the DNA level, this CDR3 is encoded by other sequences in the same sample as well.

The chain uses TRBV7-9 and TRBJ1-2, with a tentative D call TRBD1 (6 bases). The sample consisted of peripheral blood. The receptor's source is a man in his 60s with COVID-19, enrolled during active disease. The DNA for the CDR3 is TGTGCCAGCAGCCTCCCAGGGGTGAGCTATGGCTACACCTTC. It specifies CASSLPGVSYGYTF. Full variable domain (outside the CDR3, taken from reference TRBV7-9 and TRBJ1-2): DTGVSQNPRHKITKRGQNVTFRCDPISEHNRLYWYRQTLGQGPEFLTYFQNEAQLEKSRLLSDRFSAERPKGSFSTLEIQRTEQGDSAMYLCASSLPGVSYGYTFGSGTRLTVV.